This T cell receptor beta chain derives from a study of blood T cells in healthy people across ages. Study-level findings and limits: Strong correlation existed between TCR beta diversity and naive T cell percentage. Researchers judged that diversity estimates from one million T cells fell short of true values.

The second PCR ran roughly 7 to 11 cycles with a sample-barcoded 5' primer and J-beta primers. Each CDR3 protein is one row after TCRdb ran MiXCR on the 5' RACE reads. The sample lists some 1,000,000 distinct CDR3 sequences, approximately 25% seen once, with approximately 0.71% in the top ten. On this clonotype itself: Its antigen is currently unknown.

Germline loops: CDR1 SGHAT, CDR2 FQNNGV. The CDR3 consists of 15 residues. The same specimen was also included in a second study, on T cells of mothers and their children.

The sample consisted of blood. The rearrangement links TRBV11-2 to TRBJ2-5; D is perhaps TRBD2 (6 bases). Judging by the DNA end, TRBJ2-7 fits better; the J call may be wrong. This receptor was identified in a girl aged 2 to 10 in good health. This CDR3 reads CASSLDRGKTYEQYF. DNA for the CDR3: TGTGCCAGCAGCTTAGATCGGGGGAAAACCTACGAGCAGTACTTC.